The next 24 T cell receptor beta chains were all read from a single sample in a study of blood T cell repertoires in COVID-19. Sequencing was performed with immunoSEQ multiplex PCR; in TCRdb, only in-frame clones are kept and a portion is missing. The top ten clones hold 5% to 7.5% of a sample with some 170,000 clones, around 85% of them seen once. The sample comprised PBMCs or T cells enriched from blood (not recorded which). These receptors originate from a middle-aged man who had recovered from COVID-19.

The V gene is TRBV5-5, the J gene TRBJ2-7; tentative D call: TRBD1 (5 bases). Germline V lookup: CDR1 SGHKS, CDR2 YYEKEE (reference sequence). The CDR3 loop spans 15 amino acids. V was clipped by 2 bases and J by 4 bases, with 16 bases between them. CDR3 sequence: CASSFRSQGSYEQYF. CDR3 DNA: TGTGCCAGCAGCTTTCGAAGCCAGGGCTCTTACGAGCAGTACTTC. Using reference TRBV5-5 and TRBJ2-7 for the parts outside the CDR3, the full variable domain is DAGVTQSPTHLIKTRGQQVTLRCSPISGHKSVSWYQQVLGQGPQFIFQYYEKEERGRGNFPDRFSARQFPNYSSELNVNALLLGDSALYLCASSFRSQGSYEQYFGPGTRLTVT.

The rearrangement uses TRBV5-4 and TRBJ2-7; 10 bases are a match to TRBD2. The CDR3 is 16 residues long. Trimming at V came to 4 bases and at J to 2 bases, leaving 9 bases not matched to a gene. CDR1 SGHNT and CDR2 YYREEE come from the germline V gene (reference sequence). The CDR3 DNA is TGTGCCAGCAGCCCCGGTAGCGGGAGGAACGCCTACGAGCAGTACTTC. Translating gives CASSPGSGRNAYEQYF.

The chain employs TRBV5-1 and TRBJ2-2; 7 bases fit TRBD1. With V trimmed by 5 bases and J by 10 bases, 14 bases remained unmatched. Germline assignment: CDR1 SGHRS and CDR2 YFSETQ. CDR3 length equals 15 residues. In nucleotides, the CDR3 is TGCGCCAGCAGTCTCATTTCAGGGGGACGGGAGGAGCTGTTTTTT. Encoded protein: CASSLISGGREELFF. Using reference TRBV5-1 and TRBJ2-2 for the parts outside the CDR3, the full variable domain is KAGVTQTPRYLIKTRGQQVTLSCSPISGHRSVSWYQQTPGQGLQFLFEYFSETQRNKGNFPGRFSGRQFSNSRSEMNVSTLELGDSALYLCASSLISGGREELFFGEGSRLTVL.

The chain links TRBV11-2 to TRBJ2-7; 10 bases are shared with TRBD1. The CDR3 runs 14 residues. J was trimmed by 5 bases and V by 3 bases; bases with no gene match: 4. Germline assignment: CDR1 SGHAT and CDR2 FQNNGV. The CDR3 nucleotides are TGTGCCAGCAGCTTTGGGGACAGGGGCCACGAGCAGTACTTC. Amino acids: CASSFGDRGHEQYF.

The chain recombines TRBV3-1 (or the pseudogene TRBV3-2) with TRBJ2-7; 8 bases align to TRBD1. CDR1 LGHDT and CDR2 YNNKEL come from the germline V gene (reference sequence). Losses at the gene ends were 1 base for V and 6 bases for J; bases not matched to a gene: 8. The CDR3 consists of 15 residues. CDR3: CASSQGAQGASEQYF. The CDR3 region has the DNA TGTGCCAGCAGCCAAGGAGCGCAGGGGGCCTCCGAGCAGTACTTC.

The CDR3 spells CASSISDRGFGGYTF. The CDR3 DNA is TGTGCCAGCAGCATCTCCGACAGGGGTTTTGGTGGCTACACCTTC. The genes are TRBV7-9 and TRBJ1-2, with TRBD1 matching over 8 bases. The CDR3 is 15 residues long. Germline assignment: CDR1 SEHNR and CDR2 FQNEAQ (reference sequence). Germline trimming cut 5 bases from V and 7 bases from J; bases unmatched to any gene: 12.

The chain joins TRBV7-8 to TRBJ2-7; the match to TRBD1 covers 8 bases. CDR1 and CDR2 from the germline V gene are SGHVS and FQNEAQ. The length of the CDR3 is 15 residues. V gave up 5 bases and J gave up 6 bases; unmatched junction bases: 12. The CDR3 nucleotides are TGTGCCAGCAGCCAGGTCTGGACAGGGAATGTCGAGCAGTACTTC. Amino acid sequence: CASSQVWTGNVEQYF. Variable domain in full (rest from reference TRBV7-8 and TRBJ2-7): GAGVSQSPRYKVAKRGQDVALRCDPISGHVSLFWYQQALGQGPEFLTYFQNEAQLDKSGLPSDRFFAERPEGSVSTLKIQRTQQEDSAVYLCASSQVWTGNVEQYFGPGTRLTVT.

This chain joins TRBV9 and TRBJ1-3, with a possible D match to TRBD1 (6 bases). Trimming took off 1 base at V and 4 bases at J, with 9 bases between the two ends. From germline, CDR1 is SGDLS and CDR2 YYNGEE. The CDR3 length is 14 residues. The CDR3 region is CASSVYTGGNTIYF. The CDR3 DNA follows: TGTGCCAGCAGCGTATACACAGGGGGAAACACCATATATTTT.

The V and J genes are TRBV19 and TRBJ2-5, with D perhaps TRBD2 (7 bases). Trimming took 1 base from V and 1 from J, leaving 16 bases between them. The CDR3 loop spans 17 amino acids. The germline V gene has CDR1 LNHDA and CDR2 SQIVND (reference sequence). The CDR3 protein is CASSIAPSGGPQETQYF. In nucleotides, the CDR3 is TGTGCCAGTAGTATAGCTCCCTCGGGGGGCCCCCAAGAGACCCAGTACTTC. The full variable domain, its missing parts supplied by reference TRBV19 and TRBJ2-5, is DGGITQSPKYLFRKEGQNVTLSCEQNLNHDAMYWYRQDPGQGLRLIYYSQIVNDFQKGDIAEGYSVSREKKESFPLTVTSAQKNPTAFYLCASSIAPSGGPQETQYFGPGTRLLVL.

This chain uses TRBV18 with TRBJ1-2, with 7 bases lining up with TRBD1. Germline V gene data show CDR1 as KGHSH and CDR2 as LQKENI. Losses at the gene ends were 1 base for V and 6 bases for J; bases not matched to a gene: 2. The CDR3 is made up of 13 amino acids. The CDR3 coding sequence is TGTGCCAGCTCACCACTAACAGGGGATGGCTACACCTTC. This encodes CASSPLTGDGYTF.

Points on this clone: Other DNA sequences of this sample code for an identical CDR3. The CDR3, as DNA: TGTGCCAGCAGGACTAGCGGGCGATACAATGAGCAGTTCTTC. It codes for CASRTSGRYNEQFF. V and J are TRBV27 and TRBJ2-1; the match to TRBD2 covers 10 bases. Germline V gene data show CDR1 as MNHEY and CDR2 as SMNVEV (reference sequence). The trim removed 6 bases at V and 4 bases at J, leaving 3 bases unmatched. This CDR3 region has 14 residues.

The gene calls are TRBV9 and TRBJ1-1; 7 nucleotides align to TRBD1. The V gene end was trimmed by 0 bases and the J gene end by 7 bases; junction bases not matched to a gene: 6. Germline-derived CDR1 and CDR2 are SGDLS and YYNGEE. CDR3 size: 14 residues. The CDR3 loop is CASSVAGQGGEAFF. DNA of the CDR3: TGTGCCAGCAGCGTAGCTGGTCAGGGGGGTGAAGCTTTCTTT.

In its sample, this clone was seen a few times. The rearrangement uses TRBV6-1 and TRBJ2-6; tentatively, D is TRBD1 (5 bases). With 4 bases removed from V and 1 base from J, the gap between germline ends came to 14 bases. Germline loops: CDR1 MNHNS, CDR2 SASEGT. This CDR3 region has 17 residues. The CDR3 loop reads CASSAAQGRSGANVLTF. In DNA, the CDR3 is TGTGCCAGCAGTGCAGCCCAGGGTAGATCTGGGGCCAACGTCCTGACTTTC.

This clone was seen many times. The genes are TRBV7-6 and TRBJ1-6; tentative D call: TRBD1 (6 bases). Trimming removed 1 base at V and 10 bases at J, with 11 bases between. This CDR3 spans 14 amino acids. Germline loops: CDR1 SGHVS, CDR2 FNYEAQ. The CDR3, as DNA: TGTGCCAGCAGCTTAGTGCCAGGGGCCTCACCCCTCCACTTT. This gives the protein CASSLVPGASPLHF.

CDR3 nucleotides: TGTGCCAGCAGCTTAGCCGGGGGAGGAGGTACTGAAGCTTTCTTT. Amino acids: CASSLAGGGGTEAFF. The rearrangement uses TRBV11-3 and TRBJ1-1; D might be TRBD1 (5 bases). Between the trimmed V and J ends, which lost 1 base and 5 bases, there was a span of 14 bases. CDR1 and CDR2 (germline): SGHNT, YENEEA. The CDR3 is 15 residues long.

This chain connects TRBV11-3 to TRBJ1-1; D unclear. V lost 3 bases and J lost 0, with 11 bases in between. The CDR3 is made up of 15 amino acids. The germline V gene has CDR1 SGHNT and CDR2 YENEEA. The CDR3 nucleotides read TGTGCCAGCAGCTTCCCCTACGCCATGAACACTGAAGCTTTCTTT. This gives the protein CASSFPYAMNTEAFF.

The rearrangement joins TRBV18 to TRBJ2-7, with a possible D match to TRBD2 (5 bases). Germline CDR1 KGHSH, CDR2 LQKENI. Deletions cut 3 bases from V and 7 bases from J, with 16 bases between. The CDR3 is made up of 14 amino acids. The CDR3 sequence: CASSPSGPVGEQYF. The CDR3 DNA is TGTGCCAGCTCACCGAGCGGACCCGTGGGGGAGCAGTACTTC.

This chain joins TRBV2 and TRBJ2-3; 10 bases are shared with TRBD1. In germline, CDR1 is SNHLY, CDR2 FYNNEI. V shed 5 bases, J shed 5 bases, and the junction held 4 bases outside the gene matches. The CDR3 contains 14 residues. CDR3 sequence (DNA): TGTGCCAGCAGTTATGACAGGGGGCGAGATACGCAGTATTTT. It codes for CASSYDRGRDTQYF.

The CDR3 loop is CASSYQGADYGYTF. The DNA for the CDR3 is TGCGCCAGCAGCTACCAGGGGGCAGACTATGGCTACACCTTC. The rearrangement joins TRBV5-1 to TRBJ1-2; 8 bases map to TRBD1. Germline assignment: CDR1 SGHRS and CDR2 YFSETQ. The CDR3 is made up of 14 amino acids. The J segment lost 3 bases and the V segment lost 3 bases, leaving 4 bases of the junction unmatched.

The chain carries TRBV2 and TRBJ2-3; D might be TRBD2 (6 bases). Germline V CDR1 and CDR2: SNHLY, FYNNEI. The CDR3 length is 14 residues. The V end lost 4 bases, the J end lost 3 bases, and 11 bases lay between the germline ends. CDR3 nucleotides: TGTGCCAGCAGTGGCGGGATTGGTACAGATACGCAGTATTTT. Amino acid sequence: CASSGGIGTDTQYF.

The chain uses TRBV14 and TRBJ1-2; D remains ambiguous. V was pared by 1 base and J by 4 bases, with 7 bases between. The CDR3 consists of 13 residues. The germline gives CDR1 SGHDN, CDR2 FVKESK. The CDR3 coding sequence is TGTGCCAGCAGCCAAGGGAGCTTCTATGGCTACACCTTC. Its translation is CASSQGSFYGYTF.

The chain has TRBV6-9 and TRBJ1-1; D not resolved. Germline V CDR1 and CDR2: MNHGY, SVAAGI. This CDR3 has 14 residues. Trimming left V 5 bases short and J 5 bases short, with 15 bases between. This CDR3 reads CASSPHAGSTEAFF. The CDR3 DNA reads TGTGCCAGCAGTCCTCACGCGGGGTCGACTGAAGCTTTCTTT.

The chain recombines TRBV11-2 with TRBJ2-1, with D perhaps matching TRBD1 (5 bases). V dropped 5 bases and J dropped 4 bases, with 18 bases sitting between them. This CDR3 region has 16 residues. Germline assignment: CDR1 SGHAT and CDR2 FQNNGV. CDR3 loop: CASSANQGFTYNEQFF. CDR3 in DNA: TGTGCCAGCAGCGCCAACCAGGGTTTTACTTACAATGAGCAGTTCTTC.

The V and J genes are TRBV5-4 and TRBJ2-7, with 10 bases identical to TRBD1. There are 16 residues in the CDR3. CDR1 is SGHNT and CDR2 is YYREEE in the germline V gene (reference sequence). V trimming: 1 base; J trimming: 6 bases; junction bases outside the gene matches: 10. The CDR3 spells CASSLPIRQGATEQYF. In nucleotides, the CDR3 is TGTGCCAGCAGCTTGCCCATTCGACAGGGGGCTACCGAGCAGTACTTC.